The clone carrying this TCR beta chain was observed a few times. Its antigen remains unknown. The data belong to a study of T cell repertoires in cytomegalovirus infection. This CDR3 region has 19 residues. Germline V gene data show CDR1 as SGHDN and CDR2 as FVKESK. The V gene end was trimmed by 3 bases and the J gene end by 8 bases; junction bases not matched to a gene: 16. From the reads, TCRdb called clonotypes with MiXCR, one entry per CDR3 protein. The sample yields about 310,000 distinct CDR3 sequences, 25% seen once. The chain recombines TRBV14 with TRBJ2-1; TRBD2 matches at 13 bases. The sample was cultured PBMCs, taken from culture after CMV antigen stimulation. This sequence originates from a human donor in good health (CMV status not recorded). Some clones in this sample may be carry-over from other donors' samples. CDR3 bases: TGTGCCAGCAGCCATACTAGCGGGAGGGCCTATGATTTTTTCGATGAGCAGTTCTTC. It yields the protein CASSHTSGRAYDFFDEQFF. The full variable domain, rest sourced from reference TRBV14 and TRBJ2-1, is EAGVTQFPSHSVIEKGQTVTLRCDPISGHDNLYWYRRVMGKEIKFLLHFVKESKQDESGMPNNRFLAERTGGTYSTLKVQPAELEDSGVYFCASSHTSGRAYDFFDEQFFGPGTRLTVL.